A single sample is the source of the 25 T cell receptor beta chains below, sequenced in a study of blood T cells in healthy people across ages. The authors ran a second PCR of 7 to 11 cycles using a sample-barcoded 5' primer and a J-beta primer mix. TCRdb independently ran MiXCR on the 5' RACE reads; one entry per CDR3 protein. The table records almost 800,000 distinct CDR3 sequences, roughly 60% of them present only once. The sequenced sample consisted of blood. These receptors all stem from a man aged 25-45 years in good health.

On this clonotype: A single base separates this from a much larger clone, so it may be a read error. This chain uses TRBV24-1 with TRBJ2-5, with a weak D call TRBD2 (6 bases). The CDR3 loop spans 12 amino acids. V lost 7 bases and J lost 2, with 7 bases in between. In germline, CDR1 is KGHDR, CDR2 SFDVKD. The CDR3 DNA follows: TGTGCCACCAGGGGACTGCAAGAGACCCAGTACTTC. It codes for CATRGLQETQYF.

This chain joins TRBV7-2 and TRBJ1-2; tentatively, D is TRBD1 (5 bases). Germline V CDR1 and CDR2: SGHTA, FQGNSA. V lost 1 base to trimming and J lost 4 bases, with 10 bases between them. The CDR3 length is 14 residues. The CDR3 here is CASSLGGAAYGYTF. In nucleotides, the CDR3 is TGTGCCAGCAGCTTAGGGGGCGCAGCCTATGGCTACACCTTC.

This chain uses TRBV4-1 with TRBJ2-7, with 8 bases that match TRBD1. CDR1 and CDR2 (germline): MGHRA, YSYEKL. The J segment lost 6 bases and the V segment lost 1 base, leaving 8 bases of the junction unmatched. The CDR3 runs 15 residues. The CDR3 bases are TGCGCCAGCAGCCAAGGACCGGGACAGGTCTCCGAGCAGTACTTC. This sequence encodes CASSQGPGQVSEQYF.

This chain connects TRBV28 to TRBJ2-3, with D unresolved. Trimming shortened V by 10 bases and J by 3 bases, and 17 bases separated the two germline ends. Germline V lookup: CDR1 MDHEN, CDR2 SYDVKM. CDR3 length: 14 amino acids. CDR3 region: CAIGPRLGTDTQYF. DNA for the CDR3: TGTGCCATCGGACCCCGCCTTGGGACAGATACGCAGTATTTT.

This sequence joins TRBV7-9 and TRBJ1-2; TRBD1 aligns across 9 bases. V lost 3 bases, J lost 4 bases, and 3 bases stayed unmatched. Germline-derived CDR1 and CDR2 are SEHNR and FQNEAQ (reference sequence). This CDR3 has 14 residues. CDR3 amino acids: CASSFGTGFYGYTF. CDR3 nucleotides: TGTGCCAGCAGCTTTGGGACAGGGTTCTATGGCTACACCTTC. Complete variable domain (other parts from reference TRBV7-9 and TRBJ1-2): DTGVSQNPRHKITKRGQNVTFRCDPISEHNRLYWYRQTLGQGPEFLTYFQNEAQLEKSRLLSDRFSAERPKGSFSTLEIQRTEQGDSAMYLCASSFGTGFYGYTFGSGTRLTVV.

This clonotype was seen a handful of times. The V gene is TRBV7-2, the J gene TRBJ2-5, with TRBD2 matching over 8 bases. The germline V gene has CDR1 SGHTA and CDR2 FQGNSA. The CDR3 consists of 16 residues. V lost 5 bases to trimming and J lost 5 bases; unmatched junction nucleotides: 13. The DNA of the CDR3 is TGTGCCAGCAGCAGATACCCCGGGGGGGGCAGGGAGACCCAGTACTTC. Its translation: CASSRYPGGGRETQYF.

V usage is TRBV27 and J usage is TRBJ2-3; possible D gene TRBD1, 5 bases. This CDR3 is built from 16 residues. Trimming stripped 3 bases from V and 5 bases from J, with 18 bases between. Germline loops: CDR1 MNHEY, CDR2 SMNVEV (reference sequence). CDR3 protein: CASSFFPGPREDTQYF. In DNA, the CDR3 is TGTGCCAGCAGTTTTTTCCCAGGGCCTAGAGAAGATACGCAGTATTTT.

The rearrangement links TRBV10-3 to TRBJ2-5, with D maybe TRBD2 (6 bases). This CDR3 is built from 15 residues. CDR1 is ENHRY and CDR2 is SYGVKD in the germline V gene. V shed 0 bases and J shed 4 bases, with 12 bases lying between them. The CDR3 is CAISESTGGGETQYF. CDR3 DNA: TGTGCCATCAGTGAGTCGACCGGGGGAGGAGAGACCCAGTACTTC.

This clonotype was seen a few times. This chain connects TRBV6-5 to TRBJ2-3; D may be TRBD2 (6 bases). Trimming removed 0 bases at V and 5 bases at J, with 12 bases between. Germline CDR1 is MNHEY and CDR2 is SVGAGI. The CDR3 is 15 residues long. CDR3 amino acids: CASSYSAGIGDTQYF. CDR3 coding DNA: TGTGCCAGCAGTTACTCGGCGGGAATCGGAGATACGCAGTATTTT.

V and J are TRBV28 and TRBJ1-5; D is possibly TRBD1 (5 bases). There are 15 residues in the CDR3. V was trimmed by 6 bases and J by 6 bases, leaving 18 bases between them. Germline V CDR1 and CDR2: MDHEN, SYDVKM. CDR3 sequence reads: CASSLFGGTRQPQHF. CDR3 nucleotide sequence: TGTGCCAGCAGCCTATTCGGGGGGACGCGTCAGCCCCAGCATTTT.

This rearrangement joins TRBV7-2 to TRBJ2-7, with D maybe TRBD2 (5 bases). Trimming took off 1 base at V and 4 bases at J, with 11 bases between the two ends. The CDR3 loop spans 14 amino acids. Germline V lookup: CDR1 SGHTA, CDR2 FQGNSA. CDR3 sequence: CASSLGGLQYEQYF. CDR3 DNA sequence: TGTGCCAGCAGCTTAGGCGGACTCCAGTACGAGCAGTACTTC.

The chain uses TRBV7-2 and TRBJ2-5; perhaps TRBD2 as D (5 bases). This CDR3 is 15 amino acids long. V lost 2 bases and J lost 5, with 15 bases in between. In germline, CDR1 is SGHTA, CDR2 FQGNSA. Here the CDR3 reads CASSLTTGSWETQYF. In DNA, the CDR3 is TGTGCCAGCAGCTTAACCACGGGGTCCTGGGAGACCCAGTACTTC.

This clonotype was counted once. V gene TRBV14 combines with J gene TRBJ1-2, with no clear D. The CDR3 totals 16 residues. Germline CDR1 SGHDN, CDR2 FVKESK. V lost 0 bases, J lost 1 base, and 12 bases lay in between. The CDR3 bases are TGTGCCAGCAGCCAAGATAGGCGGGGATTTAACTATGGCTACACCTTC. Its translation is CASSQDRRGFNYGYTF. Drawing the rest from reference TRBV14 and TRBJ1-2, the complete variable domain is EAGVTQFPSHSVIEKGQTVTLRCDPISGHDNLYWYRRVMGKEIKFLLHFVKESKQDESGMPNNRFLAERTGGTYSTLKVQPAELEDSGVYFCASSQDRRGFNYGYTFGSGTRLTVV.

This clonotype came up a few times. The CDR3 loop is CASGRASHNPEQFF. CDR3 bases: TGTGCCAGCGGTCGAGCTTCCCATAACCCGGAGCAGTTCTTC. V is TRBV7-9 and J is TRBJ2-1; D is undetermined. The germline V gene has CDR1 SEHNR and CDR2 FQNEAQ (reference sequence). Deletions cut 8 bases from V and 10 bases from J, with 21 bases between. The CDR3 has 14 amino acids.

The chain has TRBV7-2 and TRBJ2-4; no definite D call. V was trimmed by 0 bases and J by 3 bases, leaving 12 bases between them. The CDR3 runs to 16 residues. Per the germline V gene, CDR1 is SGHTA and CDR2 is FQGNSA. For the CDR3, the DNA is TGTGCCAGCAGCTTAGCATCAGGCCTGAGCAAAAACATTCAGTACTTC. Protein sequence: CASSLASGLSKNIQYF.

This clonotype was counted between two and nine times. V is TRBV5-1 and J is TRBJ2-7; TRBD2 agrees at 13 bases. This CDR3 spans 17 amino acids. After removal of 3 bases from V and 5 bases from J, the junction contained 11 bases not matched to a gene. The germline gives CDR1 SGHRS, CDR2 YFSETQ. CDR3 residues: CASSWGTSGNNSNEQYF. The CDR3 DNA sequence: TGCGCCAGCAGCTGGGGGACTAGCGGGAACAACAGCAACGAGCAGTACTTC. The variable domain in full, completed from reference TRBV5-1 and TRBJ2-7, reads KAGVTQTPRYLIKTRGQQVTLSCSPISGHRSVSWYQQTPGQGLQFLFEYFSETQRNKGNFPGRFSGRQFSNSRSEMNVSTLELGDSALYLCASSWGTSGNNSNEQYFGPGTRLTVT.

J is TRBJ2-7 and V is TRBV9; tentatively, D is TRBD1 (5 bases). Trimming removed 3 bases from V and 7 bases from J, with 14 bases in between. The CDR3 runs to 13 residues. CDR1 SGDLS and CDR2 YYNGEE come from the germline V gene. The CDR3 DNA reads TGTGCCAGCAGCGCAGGGTTCTTGAGTGAGCAGTACTTC. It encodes CASSAGFLSEQYF.

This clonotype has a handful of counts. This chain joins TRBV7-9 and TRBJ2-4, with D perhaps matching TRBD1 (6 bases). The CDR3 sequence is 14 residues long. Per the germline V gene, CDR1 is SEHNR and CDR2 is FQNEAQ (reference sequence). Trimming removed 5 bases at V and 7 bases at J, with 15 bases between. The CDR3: CASSPNTGWNIQYF. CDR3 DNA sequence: TGTGCCAGCAGCCCCAACACAGGGTGGAACATTCAGTACTTC.

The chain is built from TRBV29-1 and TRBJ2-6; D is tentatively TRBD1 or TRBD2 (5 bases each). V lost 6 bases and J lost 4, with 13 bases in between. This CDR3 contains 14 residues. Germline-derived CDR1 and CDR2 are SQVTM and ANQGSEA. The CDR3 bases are TGCAGCGTACCTATCCGGGACGGGGCCAACGTCCTGACTTTC. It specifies CSVPIRDGANVLTF.

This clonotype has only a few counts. In DNA form, the CDR3 reads TGTGCCAGCAGCGGTACCCGTGGGGCGAGCATTCAGTACTTC. Translated, it gives CASSGTRGASIQYF. This rearrangement joins TRBV7-2 to TRBJ2-5; possibly TRBD1 for D (5 bases). The end of the DNA aligns better with TRBJ2-4, so the J call may be wrong. The CDR3 extends over 14 amino acids. Per the germline V gene, CDR1 is SGHTA and CDR2 is FQGNSA.

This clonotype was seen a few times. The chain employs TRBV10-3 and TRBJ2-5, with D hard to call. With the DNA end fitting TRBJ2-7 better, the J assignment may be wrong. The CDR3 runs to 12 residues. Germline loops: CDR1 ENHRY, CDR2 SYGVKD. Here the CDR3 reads CAISPSDYEQYF. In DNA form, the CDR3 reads TGTGCCATCAGTCCCTCCGACTACGAGCAGTACTTC.

The CDR3 sequence: CASSYSYGLEQYF. The CDR3 DNA reads as TGTGCCAGCAGTTACTCTTATGGGCTCGAGCAGTACTTC. J is TRBJ2-7 and V is TRBV6-5; D is ambiguous. The CDR3 covers 13 residues. From germline, CDR1 is MNHEY and CDR2 SVGAGI. V lost 0 bases and J lost 6, with 9 bases in between.

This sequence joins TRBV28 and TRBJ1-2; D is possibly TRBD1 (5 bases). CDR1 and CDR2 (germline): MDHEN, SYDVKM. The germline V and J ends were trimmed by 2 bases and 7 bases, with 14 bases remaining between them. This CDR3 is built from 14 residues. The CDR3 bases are TGTGCCAGCAGTTTAAAGGGGTTGGCTAGTGGCTACACCTTC. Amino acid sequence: CASSLKGLASGYTF.

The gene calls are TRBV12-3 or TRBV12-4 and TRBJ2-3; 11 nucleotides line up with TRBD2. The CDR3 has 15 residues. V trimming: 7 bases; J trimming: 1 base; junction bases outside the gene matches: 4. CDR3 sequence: CASKLLAGGTDTQYF. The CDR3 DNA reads TGTGCCAGCAAGCTACTAGCGGGAGGCACAGATACGCAGTATTTT.

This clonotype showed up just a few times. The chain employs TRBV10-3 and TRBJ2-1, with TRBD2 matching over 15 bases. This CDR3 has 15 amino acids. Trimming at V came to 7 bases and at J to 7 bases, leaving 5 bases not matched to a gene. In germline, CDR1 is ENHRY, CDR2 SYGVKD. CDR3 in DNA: TGTGCCATCACTCGGACTAGCGGGAGGGGTAATGAGCAGTTCTTC. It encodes CAITRTSGRGNEQFF.